The rows below give T cell receptor beta chains drawn from one sample of a study of blood T cell repertoires in COVID-19. TCRdb's copy holds only in-frame clones and misses some; the assay was immunoSEQ multiplex PCR. The repertoire holds roughly 250,000 clones, around 85% seen once, with 0.85% to 0.9% in the top ten. The source material was peripheral blood. The receptors come from a human donor with COVID-19, enrolled during active disease. The donor label of this sample is uncertain. CDR3s include the opening cysteine and the closing phenylalanine or tryptophan. The D gene is left open where the match is weak. The size entry is marked missing in some rows and otherwise reads once, few, many or a size class.

>TRBJ2-3|.|TRBV30|TRBD2
TGTGCCTGGAGTGTACTGGGCGGGAGGTCCAGTTGGGGGGCAGATACGCAGTATTTT
CAWSVLGGRSSWGADTQYF
>TRBJ2-7|.|TRBV3-1/TRBV3-2|TRBD2
TGTGCCAGCAGCCGTACCGGGACTATCGGCGAGCAGTACTTC
CASSRTGTIGEQYF
>TRBJ1-5|.|TRBV7-2|TRBD1
TGTGCCAGCAGCTTAGACAGGGGCGAAAATCAGCCCCAGCATTTT
CASSLDRGENQPQHF
>TRBJ1-3|few|TRBV7-3|.
TGTGCCAGCAGCCCTCAAGTCACCTACTCTGGAAACACCATATATTTT
CASSPQVTYSGNTIYF
>TRBJ1-5|.|TRBV2|.
TGTGCCAGCATGGGGGACACTTATAGCAATCAGCCCCAGCATTTT
CASMGDTYSNQPQHF
>TRBJ1-5|once|TRBV19|TRBD1
TGTGCCAGTAGTACCCGGACAGGGTATAGCAATCAGCCCCAGCATTTT
CASSTRTGYSNQPQHF
>TRBJ1-5|.|TRBV27|.
TGTGCCAGCAGTTTCCAGGGGCCCAATCAGCCCCAGCATTTT
CASSFQGPNQPQHF
>TRBJ1-1|few|TRBV19|.
TGTGCCAGTAGTATCGATGGGGCAGAGAACACTGAAGCTTTCTTT
CASSIDGAENTEAFF
>TRBJ2-3|.|TRBV7-9|TRBD1
TGTGCCAGCAGCTTAGGCATACTCGGACAGGGGAGCACAGATACGCAGTATTTT
CASSLGILGQGSTDTQYF
>TRBJ1-5|.|TRBV11-2|.
TGTGCCAGCAGCCAGGTGGGGCAGGGTCATAGCAATCAGCCCCAGCATTTT
CASSQVGQGHSNQPQHF
>TRBJ2-1|.|TRBV7-2|TRBD1
TGTGCCAGCAGCCACACAGGGGGTCACTGTTTCTTC
CASSHTGGHCFF
>TRBJ2-1|.|TRBV7-2|.
TGTGCCAGCAGACTTAACCCTGCCACTGAGCAGTTCTTC
CASRLNPATEQFF
>TRBJ2-1|.|TRBV6-5|TRBD2
TGTGCCAGCACCGGACTAGCGGGAGGGTACAATGAGCAGTTCTTC
CASTGLAGGYNEQFF
>TRBJ1-4|.|TRBV19|.
TGTGCCAGTACCACAGCGGGGTCTGCAACTAATGAAAAACTGTTTTTT
CASTTAGSATNEKLFF
>TRBJ1-1|.|TRBV6-5|TRBD1
TGTGCCAGCAGCCCCGGAGGAGGGGGCGCCTTTATAGCTTTCTTT
CASSPGGGGAFIAFF
>TRBJ2-2|.|TRBV5-1|.
TGCGCCAGCAGCCGTGAAGCGGGCCAGGGGGTGAACACCGGGGAGCTGTTTTTT
CASSREAGQGVNTGELFF
>TRBJ1-2|.|TRBV25-1|.
TGTGCCAGCAGTGACGCGGCGAAGGTGGAGGGCTACACCTTC
CASSDAAKVEGYTF
>TRBJ2-1|.|TRBV24-1|TRBD2
TGTGCCACCAGTGATTCCGGGGTATCTAGCGGTGACGATGAGCAGTTCTTC
CATSDSGVSSGDDEQFF
>TRBJ1-1|.|TRBV3-1/TRBV3-2|TRBD1
TGTGCCAGCAGCCAAACAGTGGGACAGGGGGACCGGAGGAGGTGG
CASSQTVGQGDRRRW
>TRBJ1-2|.|TRBV29-1|TRBD1
TGCAGCGTGGGGACAGGGCAATTCGGCTACACCTTC
CSVGTGQFGYTF
>TRBJ2-2|.|TRBV28|TRBD1
TGTGCCAGCAGTTTACCCGGGACAGGGTCCGTCGGGGAGCTGTTTTTT
CASSLPGTGSVGELFF
>TRBJ2-1|.|TRBV2|.
TGTGCCACAGAGGGGGGGAGCTCCTACAATGAGCAGTTCTTC
CATEGGSSYNEQFF
>TRBJ1-2|.|TRBV6-4|TRBD1
TGTGCCAGCAGCACAACAGGGGGTTCTGGCTACACCTTC
CASSTTGGSGYTF
>TRBJ2-2|.|TRBV19|TRBD2
TGTGCCAGTAGAGCCCGGACTAGCGGGAGCACCGGGGAGCTGTTTTTT
CASRARTSGSTGELFF
>TRBJ2-1|few|TRBV7-2|.
TGTGCCAGCAGCTTAGAAGCGAGTATCCCCTACAATGAGCAGTTCTTC
CASSLEASIPYNEQFF
>TRBJ2-7|.|TRBV11-2|TRBD2
TGTGCCAGCAGCTACGATACTAGCGGGAGCTCCTACGAGCAGTACTTC
CASSYDTSGSSYEQYF
>TRBJ2-1|.|TRBV7-3|TRBD2
TGTGCCAGCAGCCCCGGGGGACTAGCGGGGTACAATGAGCAGTTCTTC
CASSPGGLAGYNEQFF
>TRBJ1-5|.|TRBV2|.
TGTGCCAGCAGTGAAGCGCGGGGAGCGAATCAGCCCCAGCATTTT
CASSEARGANQPQHF
>TRBJ1-6|.|TRBV10-3|.
TGTGCCCACTCCGGAGGGGACGGTTCACCCCTCCACTTT
CAHSGGDGSPLHF
>TRBJ1-4|.|TRBV28|.
TGTGCCAGCAGTGCCTACAGGGCGGCTAATGAAAAACTGTTTTTT
CASSAYRAANEKLFF
>TRBJ2-4|.|TRBV27|.
TGTGCCAGCAGTGGAACAGGGAACATTCAGTACTTC
CASSGTGNIQYF
>TRBJ2-7|.|TRBV11-1|TRBD1
TGTGCCAGCAGCCTGGACAGGGCCCAGCAGTACTTC
CASSLDRAQQYF
>TRBJ2-7|.|TRBV10-3|TRBD1
TGTGCCATCAGCGGGGGACAGGGGAAGGCCACGTACGAGCAGTACTTC
CAISGGQGKATYEQYF
>TRBJ2-1|once|TRBV10-1|.
TGCGCCAGCAGTGAGTCGGGTCTGGCGGAGATCCAGTTCTTC
CASSESGLAEIQFF
>TRBJ2-1|.|TRBV5-4|TRBD2
TGTGCCAGCAGCTTATATTCCCTAGCGGGAGTTGTTGAGCAGTTCTTC
CASSLYSLAGVVEQFF
>TRBJ1-2|.|TRBV7-2|TRBD1
TGTGCCAGCAGCTCCCTTCCGGGACAGGGGGCGCATGGCTACACCTTC
CASSSLPGQGAHGYTF
>TRBJ2-7|.|TRBV29-1|TRBD1
TGCAGCGTCACCGGGACAGGGGCCTACGAGCAGTACTTC
CSVTGTGAYEQYF
>TRBJ2-5|many|TRBV2|TRBD1
TGTGCCAGCAGTGGCGACAGGGGCCTCCAAGAGACCCAGTACTTC
CASSGDRGLQETQYF
>TRBJ2-1|.|TRBV19|.
TGTGCCAGTAGAACACAGGCGGGGAGCTCCTACAATGAGCAGTTCTTC
CASRTQAGSSYNEQFF
>TRBJ1-1|.|TRBV5-1|TRBD1
TGCGCCAGCACCCTTACCCCCGGGACAGGGTCAGGGTATACTGAAGCTTTCTTT
CASTLTPGTGSGYTEAFF
>TRBJ1-1|.|TRBV6-5|TRBD1
TGTGCCAGCAGCGCGAGGAAGACAGGGGGCACTGAAGCTTTCTTT
CASSARKTGGTEAFF
>TRBJ2-1|.|TRBV11-2|.
TGTGCCAGCAGCTACACGAGGGCGGCACTCCTATACAATGAGCAGTTCTTC
CASSYTRAALLYNEQFF
>TRBJ2-1|.|TRBV19|TRBD2
TGTGCCAGTAGTGGTGGCGGGGGAGGCTTTGAGCAGTTCTTC
CASSGGGGGFEQFF
>TRBJ1-1|.|TRBV7-9|.
TGTGCCAGCAGTTATGGGGCTTTCGGCGCTTTCTTT
CASSYGAFGAFF
>TRBJ1-5|.|TRBV5-6|.
TGTGCCAGCATCCCTAGGCCCCAGCATTTT
CASIPRPQHF
>TRBJ2-7|.|TRBV19|TRBD1
TGTGCCAGTAGTAATGGACAGGGTGCCTACGAGCAGTACTTC
CASSNGQGAYEQYF
>TRBJ1-5|.|TRBV19|.
TGTGCCAGTGCTCAGAGGGCTAGAAGCAATCAGCCCCAGCATTTT
CASAQRARSNQPQHF
>TRBJ2-7|.|TRBV19|TRBD1
TGTGCCAGTAGGACAGGGGCCCTCTCCTACGAGCAGTACTTC
CASRTGALSYEQYF
>TRBJ1-5|.|TRBV19|TRBD1
TGTGCCAGTAGTTCCCAGAGGCAGGGGGCACTGCCCCAGCATTTT
CASSSQRQGALPQHF
>TRBJ2-2|.|TRBV5-1|.
TGCGCCAGCAGCTTGGCCATGGCGGGGAACACCGGGGAGCTGTTTTTT
CASSLAMAGNTGELFF